This TCR beta chain was sequenced for a study of blood T cell repertoires in COVID-19. For the study at large: Acute and convalescent COVID-19 samples came from the United States, Italy and Spain.

Everyone who took part was roughly 18 to 89 years old, and they came from 24 US areas. Researchers sorted participants into cohorts using their self-reported clinical history. Either two negative PCRs, clearance, or symptom resolution qualified Cohort 3 donors as recovered. J was trimmed by 5 bases and V by 4 bases; bases with no gene match: 7. This CDR3 comprises 17 residues. The germline CDR1 and CDR2 sequences are SGHDN and FVKESK. Repertoires were generated with immunoSEQ multiplex PCR, while TCRdb's copy carries only in-frame clones and drops some. The sample yields about 300,000 clones, over 75% seen once.

The J gene is TRBJ2-1, the V gene TRBV14; 14 bases match TRBD2. Sequencing was performed on PBMCs or T cells enriched from blood (not recorded which). The clonotype originates from a man aged 25-45 years who had recovered from COVID-19. CDR3 residues: CASSPLGGLAGDNEQFF. Written as DNA, the CDR3 is TGTGCCAGCAGCCCCTTAGGGGGACTAGCGGGAGACAATGAGCAGTTCTTC.